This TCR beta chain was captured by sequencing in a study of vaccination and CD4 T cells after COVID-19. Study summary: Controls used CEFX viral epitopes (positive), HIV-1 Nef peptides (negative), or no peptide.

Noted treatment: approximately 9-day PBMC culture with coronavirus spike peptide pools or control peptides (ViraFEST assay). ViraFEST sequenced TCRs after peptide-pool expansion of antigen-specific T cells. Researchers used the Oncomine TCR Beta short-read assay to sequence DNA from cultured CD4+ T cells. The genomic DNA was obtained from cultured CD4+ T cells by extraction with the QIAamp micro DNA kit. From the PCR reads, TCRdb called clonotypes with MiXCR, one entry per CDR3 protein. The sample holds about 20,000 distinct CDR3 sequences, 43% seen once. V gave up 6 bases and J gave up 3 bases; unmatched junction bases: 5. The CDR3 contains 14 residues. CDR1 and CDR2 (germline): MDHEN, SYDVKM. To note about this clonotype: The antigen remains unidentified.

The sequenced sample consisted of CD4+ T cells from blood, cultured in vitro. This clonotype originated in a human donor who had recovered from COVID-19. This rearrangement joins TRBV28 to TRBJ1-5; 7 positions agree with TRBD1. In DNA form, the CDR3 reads TGTGCCAGCAGGTCGGGACAGCACAATCAGCCCCAGCATTTT. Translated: CASRSGQHNQPQHF.